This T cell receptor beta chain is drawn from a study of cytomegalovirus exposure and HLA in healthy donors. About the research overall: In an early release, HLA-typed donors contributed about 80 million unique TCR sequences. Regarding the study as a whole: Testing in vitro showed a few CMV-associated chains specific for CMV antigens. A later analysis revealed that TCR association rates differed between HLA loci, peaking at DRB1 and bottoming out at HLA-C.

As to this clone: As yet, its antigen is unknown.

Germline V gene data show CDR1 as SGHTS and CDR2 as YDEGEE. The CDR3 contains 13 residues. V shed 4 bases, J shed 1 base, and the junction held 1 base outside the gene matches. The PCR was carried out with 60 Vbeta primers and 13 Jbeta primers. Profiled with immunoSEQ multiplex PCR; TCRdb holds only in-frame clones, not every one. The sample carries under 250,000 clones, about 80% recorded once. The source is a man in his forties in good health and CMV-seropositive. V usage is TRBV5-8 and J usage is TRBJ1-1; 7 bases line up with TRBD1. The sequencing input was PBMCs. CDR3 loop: CASSRQGNTEAFF. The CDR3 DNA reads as TGTGCCAGCAGCAGACAGGGGAACACTGAAGCTTTCTTT.